These 4 T cell receptor beta chains were all obtained from the same sample, sequenced in a study of CD8 T cells in Susac syndrome. Reverse transcription used roughly 0.5 to 1 ug RNA and random hexamers. Each CDR3 protein gets one entry after TCRdb re-called the immunoSEQ multiplex PCR reads with MiXCR. The sample carries 140,000 or so distinct CDR3 sequences, 90% to 96% recorded once. The sequenced material came from CD4+ T cells from PBMCs. These receptors all stem from a human donor with Susac syndrome.

This clonotype was seen only once. The V call is TRBV2, the J call TRBJ2-2, with unresolved D. This CDR3 spans 12 amino acids. Per germline, CDR1 SNHLY and CDR2 FYNNEI. Deletions cut 3 bases from V and 5 bases from J, with 4 bases between. CDR3 residues: CASSDTTGELFF. The CDR3 DNA reads TGTGCCAGCAGTGACACTACCGGGGAGCTGTTTTTT.

This chain connects TRBV15 to TRBJ2-7; 9 positions match TRBD2. Germline V gives CDR1 LNHNV, CDR2 YYDKDF (reference sequence). J was trimmed by 6 bases and V by 8 bases; bases with no gene match: 17. CDR3 length: 16 residues. CDR3 region: CATSRNSGSLGGEQYF. The CDR3, as DNA: TGTGCCACCTCCAGGAATAGCGGGAGTTTGGGTGGCGAGCAGTACTTC.

The chain carries TRBV10-3 and TRBJ1-2, with D maybe TRBD1 (6 bases). Between the trimmed V and J ends, which lost 10 bases and 0 bases, there was a span of 18 bases. This CDR3 has 15 residues. Germline V gene lookup returns CDR1 ENHRY and CDR2 SYGVKD. CDR3 residues: CATGPQGQANYGYTF. The CDR3 DNA follows: TGTGCCACCGGGCCACAGGGCCAAGCTAACTATGGCTACACCTTC.

This chain links TRBV7-3 with TRBJ2-5; 8 bases are shared with TRBD2. The CDR3 has 15 amino acids. J was trimmed by 5 bases and V by 2 bases; bases with no gene match: 7. The germline V gene has CDR1 SGHTA and CDR2 FQGTGA. Written as DNA, the CDR3 is TGTGCCAGCAGCTTAGGTAGCGGGGTAGGGGAGACCCAGTACTTC. It specifies CASSLGSGVGETQYF.